Listed below are T cell receptor beta chains from one sample, sequenced in a study of response to subunit inactivated influenza vaccine. In TCRdb, the RT-PCR reads were re-called with MiXCR into one record per CDR3 protein. The table lists 500,000 to 700,000 distinct CDR3 sequences, approximately 20% of them singletons. In addition, the sample was reused for a study of T cells expressing NK-cell markers.

The input for sequencing was CD4+ T cells sorted from PBMCs, taken roughly 12 days after vaccination. The source is a man aged 45-65 years who received an inactivated influenza vaccine. Each CDR3 is given with its conserved first and last residue. A D gene is named only where the DNA matches it firmly. Where a row states a size, it is once, few, many or the class of an expanded clone; other rows omit it.

few	TRBJ2-3	TRBV29-1	.	CSVDGSTDTQYF	TGCAGCGTTGACGGTAGCACAGATACGCAGTATTTT
.	TRBJ1-5	TRBV20-1	.	CSAREPNQPQHF	TGCAGTGCTAGAGAACCCAATCAGCCCCAGCATTTT
.	TRBJ2-5	TRBV7-2	.	CASSLDAGTQYF	TGTGCCAGCAGCTTGGATGCGGGGACCCAGTACTTC
few	TRBJ2-1	TRBV3-1	.	CASSQDLVYNEQFF	TGTGCCAGCAGCCAAGATCTTGTGTACAATGAGCAGTTCTTC
.	TRBJ2-7	TRBV5-1	TRBD1	CASRSDREAGEQYF	TGCGCCAGCAGAAGCGACAGGGAAGCAGGCGAGCAGTACTTC
.	TRBJ2-5	TRBV7-2	.	CASSPRGAAQYF	TGTGCCAGCAGCCCCCGTGGAGCGGCCCAGTACTTC
.	TRBJ1-4	TRBV20-1	.	CSASTSEKLFF	TGCAGTGCTAGTACATCTGAAAAACTGTTTTTT
few	TRBJ1-5	TRBV20-1	.	CSARYRDGGNQPQHF	TGCAGTGCTAGATACCGGGACGGGGGCAATCAGCCCCAGCATTTT
.	TRBJ2-3	TRBV4-3	.	CASSHVGPKHTDTQYF	TGCGCCAGCAGCCACGTGGGACCAAAACACACCGATACGCAGTATTTT
.	TRBJ1-1	TRBV19	.	CATLRGQGMNTEAFF	TGTGCCACCCTTAGGGGACAAGGGATGAACACTGAAGCTTTCTTT
few	TRBJ2-7	TRBV7-8	TRBD2	CASSPRLAGKTYEQYF	TGTGCCAGCAGCCCGAGGCTAGCGGGAAAAACCTACGAGCAGTACTTC
few	TRBJ2-1	TRBV2	TRBD2	CANPREGSYNEQFF	TGTGCCAACCCGCGGGAGGGCTCCTACAATGAGCAGTTCTTC
once	TRBJ1-5	TRBV24-1	.	CATSDDGGAQPQHF	TGTGCCACCAGTGATGACGGAGGGGCTCAGCCCCAGCATTTT
.	TRBJ2-2	TRBV19	.	CASHRNTGELFF	TGTGCCAGCCACAGAAACACCGGGGAGCTGTTTTTT
few	TRBJ2-7	TRBV15	TRBD2	CATRLAGAYEQYF	TGTGCCACCAGACTAGCGGGAGCATACGAGCAGTACTTC
.	TRBJ1-4	TRBV12-3/TRBV12-4	.	CASSLLGASYEKLFF	TGTGCCAGCAGTTTATTAGGGGCTTCCTATGAAAAACTGTTTTTT
.	TRBJ2-2	TRBV6-5	.	CASSGGPGELFF	TGTGCCAGCAGCGGGGGCCCCGGGGAGCTGTTTTTT